A selection of T cell receptor beta chains follows, all from one sample in a study of cytomegalovirus exposure and HLA in healthy donors. Here immunoSEQ multiplex PCR was the method, and the copy in TCRdb shows in-frame clones only, minus some. The sample lists over 85,000 clones, roughly 73% occurring once. Sequencing was done on a sample of PBMCs. The receptors derive from a woman in her 40s in good health and CMV-seronegative. Each CDR3 is given with its conserved first and last residue. D genes are given only for firm matches. Clone size is not always given. Where it is, it says once, few, many or a class for expanded clones.

abundance: -
d_gene: TRBD2
v_gene: TRBV13
j_gene: TRBJ2-5
CDR3aa: CASSLRSGGAGGETQYF
CDR3nt: TGTGCCAGCAGCCTCCGGAGCGGGGGGGCCGGGGGAGAGACCCAGTACTTC

abundance: -
d_gene: TRBD2
v_gene: TRBV29-1
j_gene: TRBJ2-1
CDR3aa: CSPGTSGGPFYNEQFF
CDR3nt: TGCAGCCCTGGGACTAGCGGGGGCCCTTTCTACAATGAGCAGTTCTTC

abundance: -
d_gene: -
v_gene: TRBV6-5
j_gene: TRBJ1-2
CDR3aa: CASSYSLAQGVYGYTF
CDR3nt: TGTGCCAGCAGTTACTCGCTGGCTCAGGGCGTCTATGGCTACACCTTC

abundance: -
d_gene: -
v_gene: TRBV18
j_gene: TRBJ2-1
CDR3aa: CASSPAADYNEQFF
CDR3nt: TGTGCCAGCTCACCAGCCGCAGACTACAATGAGCAGTTCTTC

abundance: -
d_gene: -
v_gene: TRBV2
j_gene: TRBJ2-7
CDR3aa: CASNKEGGYEQYF
CDR3nt: TGTGCCAGCAACAAAGAAGGGGGCTACGAGCAGTACTTC

abundance: -
d_gene: -
v_gene: TRBV5-4
j_gene: TRBJ2-5
CDR3aa: CASSPGGTGTQETQYF
CDR3nt: TGTGCCAGCAGCCCGGGAGGGACAGGGACTCAAGAGACCCAGTACTTC

abundance: many
d_gene: -
v_gene: TRBV29-1
j_gene: TRBJ2-7
CDR3aa: CSVAPTGSYEQYF
CDR3nt: TGCAGCGTTGCCCCCACAGGCTCCTACGAGCAGTACTTC

abundance: -
d_gene: -
v_gene: TRBV30
j_gene: TRBJ1-2
CDR3aa: CAWRRGGGATGYGYTF
CDR3nt: TGTGCCTGGAGGAGAGGTGGGGGGGCCACGGGCTATGGCTACACCTTC

abundance: -
d_gene: TRBD1
v_gene: TRBV7-2
j_gene: TRBJ1-2
CDR3aa: CASSPTGGDYGYTF
CDR3nt: TGTGCCAGCAGCCCTACAGGGGGCGACTATGGCTACACCTTC

abundance: -
d_gene: -
v_gene: TRBV2
j_gene: TRBJ2-5
CDR3aa: CASSSAGQRWETQYF
CDR3nt: TGTGCCAGCAGTTCAGCGGGACAACGATGGGAGACCCAGTACTTC

abundance: -
d_gene: -
v_gene: TRBV6-5
j_gene: TRBJ1-2
CDR3aa: CASSPTVDYGYTF
CDR3nt: TGTGCCAGCAGCCCGACAGTGGACTATGGCTACACCTTC

abundance: -
d_gene: TRBD1
v_gene: TRBV27
j_gene: TRBJ2-7
CDR3aa: CASSSRTGDYEQYF
CDR3nt: TGTGCCAGCAGTTCGAGGACAGGGGACTACGAGCAGTACTTC

abundance: -
d_gene: -
v_gene: TRBV18
j_gene: TRBJ1-5
CDR3aa: CASSPRGDSNQPQHF
CDR3nt: TGTGCCAGCTCACCCAGGGGAGATAGCAATCAGCCCCAGCATTTT

abundance: -
d_gene: -
v_gene: TRBV2
j_gene: TRBJ1-1
CDR3aa: CASSESPVGTEAFF
CDR3nt: TGTGCCAGCAGTGAATCCCCGGTTGGCACTGAAGCTTTCTTT

abundance: -
d_gene: TRBD1
v_gene: TRBV6-1
j_gene: TRBJ2-3
CDR3aa: CASSGTGATDTQYF
CDR3nt: TGTGCCAGCAGTGGGACAGGGGCAACAGATACGCAGTATTTT

abundance: -
d_gene: -
v_gene: TRBV10-3
j_gene: TRBJ2-7
CDR3aa: CAISLDASSYEQYF
CDR3nt: TGTGCCATCAGCCTCGACGCTAGTTCCTACGAGCAGTACTTC

abundance: once
d_gene: TRBD1
v_gene: TRBV6-5
j_gene: TRBJ2-5
CDR3aa: CASSRDRQETQYF
CDR3nt: TGTGCCAGCAGTAGGGACAGACAAGAGACCCAGTACTTC

abundance: -
d_gene: -
v_gene: TRBV4-3
j_gene: TRBJ2-2
CDR3aa: CASSQDPSGVRRGELFF
CDR3nt: TGCGCCAGCAGCCAAGACCCCTCAGGGGTACGTAGAGGGGAGCTGTTTTTT

abundance: few
d_gene: -
v_gene: TRBV11-3
j_gene: TRBJ2-2
CDR3aa: CASSRAPGELFF
CDR3nt: TGTGCCAGCAGCAGAGCCCCCGGGGAGCTGTTTTTT

abundance: -
d_gene: TRBD2
v_gene: TRBV9
j_gene: TRBJ2-2
CDR3aa: CASSVSGGANTGELFF
CDR3nt: TGTGCCAGCAGCGTGAGCGGGGGGGCGAACACCGGGGAGCTGTTTTTT

abundance: few
d_gene: -
v_gene: TRBV28
j_gene: TRBJ1-1
CDR3aa: CASSTTGAITEAFF
CDR3nt: TGTGCCAGCAGTACCACCGGTGCGATCACTGAAGCTTTCTTT

abundance: few
d_gene: -
v_gene: TRBV5-4
j_gene: TRBJ1-1
CDR3aa: CASSLAGRRVEAFF
CDR3nt: TGTGCCAGCAGCTTGGCTGGGAGGAGAGTTGAAGCTTTCTTT

abundance: -
d_gene: -
v_gene: TRBV5-4
j_gene: TRBJ2-6
CDR3aa: CASSLYGPISGANVLTF
CDR3nt: TGTGCCAGCAGCTTATACGGTCCGATCTCTGGGGCCAACGTCCTGACTTTC

abundance: -
d_gene: -
v_gene: TRBV4-1
j_gene: TRBJ1-4
CDR3aa: CASSQVGGAGEKLFF
CDR3nt: TGCGCCAGCAGCCAAGTCGGGGGGGCTGGAGAAAAACTGTTTTTT

abundance: -
d_gene: TRBD1
v_gene: TRBV9
j_gene: TRBJ2-5
CDR3aa: CASSVTGNKAETQYF
CDR3nt: TGTGCCAGCAGCGTGACAGGGAATAAGGCGGAGACCCAGTACTTC

abundance: few
d_gene: TRBD1
v_gene: TRBV5-6
j_gene: TRBJ1-4
CDR3aa: CASSQKQGAREKLFF
CDR3nt: TGTGCCAGCAGCCAGAAACAGGGGGCTCGCGAAAAACTGTTTTTT

abundance: -
d_gene: -
v_gene: TRBV9
j_gene: TRBJ2-7
CDR3aa: CASSVGLASEQYF
CDR3nt: TGTGCCAGCAGCGTAGGGCTCGCATCTGAGCAGTACTTC

abundance: -
d_gene: -
v_gene: TRBV5-1
j_gene: TRBJ2-7
CDR3aa: CASSGTTGASYEQYF
CDR3nt: TGCGCCAGCAGCGGAACGACAGGTGCCTCCTACGAGCAGTACTTC

abundance: -
d_gene: TRBD1
v_gene: TRBV7-8
j_gene: TRBJ2-5
CDR3aa: CASSLQPGQGKETQYF
CDR3nt: TGTGCCAGCAGCTTACAACCGGGACAGGGGAAGGAGACCCAGTACTTC

abundance: -
d_gene: TRBD1
v_gene: TRBV7-8
j_gene: TRBJ2-7
CDR3aa: CASSLDGTGVEQYF
CDR3nt: TGTGCCAGCAGCTTGGACGGGACAGGGGTTGAGCAGTACTTC

abundance: -
d_gene: -
v_gene: TRBV6-5
j_gene: TRBJ1-4
CDR3aa: CASSYYQAGFNEKLFF
CDR3nt: TGTGCCAGCAGTTACTACCAGGCTGGGTTTAATGAAAAACTGTTTTTT

abundance: -
d_gene: TRBD2
v_gene: TRBV4-1
j_gene: TRBJ2-7
CDR3aa: CASSQVMGTSVSVYTYEQYF
CDR3nt: TGCGCCAGCAGCCAAGTGATGGGGACTAGCGTTTCCGTTTACACCTACGAGCAGTACTTC

abundance: -
d_gene: TRBD2
v_gene: TRBV7-9
j_gene: TRBJ2-3
CDR3aa: CASSPKTSGTDTQYF
CDR3nt: TGTGCCAGCAGCCCGAAGACTAGCGGCACAGATACGCAGTATTTT

abundance: -
d_gene: -
v_gene: TRBV9
j_gene: TRBJ1-5
CDR3aa: CASSVRGSDQPQHF
CDR3nt: TGTGCCAGCAGCGTACGGGGGTCGGATCAGCCCCAGCATTTT

abundance: -
d_gene: TRBD1
v_gene: TRBV10-3
j_gene: TRBJ1-1
CDR3aa: CAITKDRENTEAFF
CDR3nt: TGTGCCATCACCAAGGACAGGGAGAACACTGAAGCTTTCTTT

abundance: -
d_gene: -
v_gene: TRBV5-4
j_gene: TRBJ2-6
CDR3aa: CASRSLTPNSSGANVLTF
CDR3nt: TGTGCCAGCAGGAGCCTGACACCAAATAGCTCTGGGGCCAACGTCCTGACTTTC

abundance: -
d_gene: -
v_gene: TRBV28
j_gene: TRBJ1-5
CDR3aa: CASTPAEDMGNQPQHF
CDR3nt: TGTGCCAGCACCCCAGCGGAGGATATGGGCAATCAGCCCCAGCATTTT

abundance: -
d_gene: -
v_gene: TRBV7-2
j_gene: TRBJ1-1
CDR3aa: CASRDSLNTEAFF
CDR3nt: TGTGCCAGCAGGGACAGCTTGAACACTGAAGCTTTCTTT

abundance: few
d_gene: TRBD1
v_gene: TRBV4-3
j_gene: TRBJ1-2
CDR3aa: CASSQDRQGTYYGYTF
CDR3nt: TGCGCCAGCAGCCAAGATAGACAGGGGACCTACTATGGCTACACCTTC

abundance: -
d_gene: TRBD2
v_gene: TRBV6-1
j_gene: TRBJ2-1
CDR3aa: CASGLAGGLSEQFF
CDR3nt: TGTGCCAGCGGACTAGCGGGGGGGCTGAGTGAGCAGTTCTTC

abundance: -
d_gene: TRBD1
v_gene: TRBV19
j_gene: TRBJ2-4
CDR3aa: CASSTGTGNIQYF
CDR3nt: TGTGCCAGTAGTACAGGGACAGGAAACATTCAGTACTTC

abundance: -
d_gene: -
v_gene: TRBV6-5
j_gene: TRBJ1-6
CDR3aa: CASRIQYNSPLHF
CDR3nt: TGTGCCAGCAGGATACAATATAATTCACCCCTCCACTTT

abundance: -
d_gene: -
v_gene: TRBV27
j_gene: TRBJ1-5
CDR3aa: CASSSTLYLNQPQHF
CDR3nt: TGTGCCAGCAGTTCTACTTTGTACCTCAATCAGCCCCAGCATTTT

abundance: -
d_gene: TRBD1
v_gene: TRBV18
j_gene: TRBJ1-1
CDR3aa: CASSLHRGNWAEAFF
CDR3nt: TGTGCCAGCTCCCTCCACAGGGGGAACTGGGCTGAAGCTTTCTTT

abundance: many
d_gene: -
v_gene: TRBV2
j_gene: TRBJ1-3
CDR3aa: CASRELSSLSGNTIYF
CDR3nt: TGTGCCAGCAGGGAATTGTCGAGTCTGAGTGGAAACACCATATATTTT

abundance: -
d_gene: -
v_gene: TRBV5-1
j_gene: TRBJ2-4
CDR3aa: CASSLVSAEVKNIQYF
CDR3nt: TGCGCCAGCAGCTTGGTGTCGGCAGAGGTCAAAAACATTCAGTACTTC

abundance: -
d_gene: TRBD1
v_gene: TRBV19
j_gene: TRBJ1-2
CDR3aa: CASTGTGDVYGYTF
CDR3nt: TGTGCCAGTACCGGGACAGGGGATGTGTATGGCTACACCTTC

abundance: -
d_gene: -
v_gene: TRBV28
j_gene: TRBJ1-1
CDR3aa: CASRGGAKKTEAFF
CDR3nt: TGTGCCAGCAGGGGTGGGGCGAAAAAGACTGAAGCTTTCTTT

abundance: -
d_gene: -
v_gene: TRBV28
j_gene: TRBJ2-7
CDR3aa: CASSTGSSQVYEQYF
CDR3nt: TGTGCCAGCAGCACAGGCTCTTCACAGGTCTACGAGCAGTACTTC